This T cell receptor beta chain was retrieved from a study of quantifying T cell responses using KT2 cells. As for the study in general: TCR alpha and beta constant-region primers primed reverse transcription of RNA. The T4 ligation step was estimated to exceed 10% efficiency under optimum conditions.

Only a few counts were recorded for this clonotype. The cDNA 3' end received a ligated oligonucleotide with a UMI. First-round PCR used approximately 4 cycles and beta primers RC1.1 and RC1.2 covering TRBC1 and TRBC2. In TCRdb, the UMI-ligation and nested PCR reads were re-called with MiXCR into one record per CDR3 protein. This table has about 30,000 distinct CDR3 sequences, more than 7% appearing once. Different KT2-to-PBMC ratios were created with a constant PBMC count. The clonotype comes from a human donor. Sequencing was done on a sample of PBMCs spiked with cells of the T cell clone KT2.

CDR3 region: CASSRGLAGTQGDTQYF. For the CDR3, the DNA is TGTGCCAGCAGTAGGGGACTAGCGGGGACCCAAGGTGATACGCAGTATTTT. This rearrangement joins TRBV27 to TRBJ2-3, with 13 bases aligning to TRBD2. Germline CDR1 is MNHEY and CDR2 is SMNVEV (reference sequence). V shed 5 bases, J shed 6 bases, and the junction held 11 bases outside the gene matches. The CDR3 totals 17 residues.